This T cell receptor beta chain is drawn from a study of T-cell memory formation after mild COVID-19. Study-level findings and limits: Pre-infection memory already had some responding clones, implying cross-reactive memory joined. Most CD4+ clones that shrank were in CM and EM, while CD8+ ones turned up in EMRA.

Germline V CDR1 and CDR2: LNHDA, SQIVND (reference sequence). V dropped 4 bases and J dropped 6; count of bases not matched to a gene: 8. The CDR3 spans 16 residues. Points on this clonotype: Its matching antigen is unknown.

Sample barcodes and UMIs were carried by the TCR alpha and TCR beta cDNA libraries that 5'RACE generated with constant-segment primers. TCRdb analysed the 5' RACE reads with MiXCR anew, one entry per CDR3 protein. The data show about 250,000 distinct CDR3 sequences, approximately 15% seen once. Sequenced sample: PBMCs or a T cell subset sorted from them (not recorded which). The chain employs TRBV19 and TRBJ2-1; 11 bases match TRBD2. The sequence was collected from an adult woman who had mild COVID-19 (a few samples of this study predate the infection). Cell type and time point are not known. CDR3 nucleotide sequence: TGTGCCAGTAGTAAGAGGGGGACTAGCGGCCTCAATGAGCAGTTCTTC. This sequence encodes CASSKRGTSGLNEQFF.